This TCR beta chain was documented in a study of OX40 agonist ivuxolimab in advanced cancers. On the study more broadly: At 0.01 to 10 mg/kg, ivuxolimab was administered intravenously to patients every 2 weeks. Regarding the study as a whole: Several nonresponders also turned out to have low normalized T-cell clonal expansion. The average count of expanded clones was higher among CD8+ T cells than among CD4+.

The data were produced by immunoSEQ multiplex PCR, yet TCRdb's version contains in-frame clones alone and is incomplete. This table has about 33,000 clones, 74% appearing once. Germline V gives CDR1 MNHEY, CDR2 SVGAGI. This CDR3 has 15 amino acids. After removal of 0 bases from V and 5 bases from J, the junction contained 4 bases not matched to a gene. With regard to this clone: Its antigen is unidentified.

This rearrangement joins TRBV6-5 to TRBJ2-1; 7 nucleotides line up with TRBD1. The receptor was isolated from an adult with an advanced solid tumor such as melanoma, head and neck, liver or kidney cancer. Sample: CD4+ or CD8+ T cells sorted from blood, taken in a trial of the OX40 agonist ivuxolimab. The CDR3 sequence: CASSYSGQSHNEQFF. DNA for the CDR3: TGTGCCAGCAGTTACTCGGGACAGAGTCACAATGAGCAGTTCTTC.